What follows are 25 T cell receptor beta chains derived from one specimen sequenced in a study of T cells in Graves' hyperthyroidism and ophthalmopathy. Amplified TCR beta CDR3 regions came from RNA transcripts. The HTBI primer set served for first-round RT-PCR of the TCR CDR3. Using its own MiXCR run on the multiplex PCR reads, TCRdb lists one record per CDR3 protein. The sample lists 400,000 to 550,000 distinct CDR3 sequences, 13% to 15% occurring once. The sequenced material came from blood. The receptors were gathered from a woman aged 18-29 years with Graves' hyperthyroidism.

The chain recombines TRBV2 with TRBJ2-7; D may match TRBD1 or TRBD2 (5 bases each). The CDR3 runs 12 residues. Per the germline V gene, CDR1 is SNHLY and CDR2 is FYNNEI. V was shortened by 4 bases and J by 6 bases, with 10 bases between the two germline ends. The CDR3 region is CASSVGALEQYF. The DNA for the CDR3 is TGTGCCAGCAGTGTCGGGGCGCTCGAGCAGTACTTC.

V and J are TRBV11-3 and TRBJ2-1, with a weak D call TRBD1 (5 bases). The CDR3 spans 18 residues. V lost 0 bases, J lost 4 bases, and 19 bases lay in between. Germline CDR1 is SGHNT and CDR2 is YENEEA. CDR3 in amino acids: CASSLDPAAAGLYNEQFF. CDR3 DNA sequence: TGTGCCAGCAGCTTAGATCCGGCTGCGGCAGGGCTTTACAATGAGCAGTTCTTC.

This clonotype was seen ten or more times. This sequence joins TRBV20-1 and TRBJ1-2, with 7 bases that match TRBD1. Germline loops: CDR1 DFQATT, CDR2 SNEGSKA (reference sequence). The CDR3 is made up of 12 amino acids. V was pared by 4 bases and J by 8 bases, with 7 bases of the junction left unmatched. CDR3 residues: CSATWQGGGYTF. The CDR3 nucleotides are TGCAGTGCTACTTGGCAGGGGGGCGGCTACACCTTC.

The chain joins TRBV30 to TRBJ2-1; D is perhaps TRBD2 (5 bases). The CDR3 runs 14 residues. Trimming pared 4 bases from V and 2 bases from J, leaving 12 bases between. Germline V CDR1 and CDR2: GTSNPN, SVGIG (reference sequence). CDR3 protein: CAWNGGLAYNEQFF. The CDR3 nucleotides read TGTGCCTGGAACGGCGGACTCGCCTACAATGAGCAGTTCTTC.

This clonotype has ten or more counts. The chain recombines TRBV9 with TRBJ1-4, with D uncertain. The CDR3 extends over 14 amino acids. The V end was cut by 6 bases, the J end by 4 bases, with 13 bases between. CDR1 is SGDLS, CDR2 YYNGEE, per germline. CDR3 residues: CASTPGGGNEKLFF. The DNA of the CDR3 is TGTGCCAGCACCCCGGGCGGTGGTAATGAAAAACTGTTTTTT. Variable domain in full (rest from reference TRBV9 and TRBJ1-4): DSGVTQTPKHLITATGQRVTLRCSPRSGDLSVYWYQQSLDQGLQFLIQYYNGEERAKGNILERFSAQQFPDLHSELNLSSLELGDSALYFCASTPGGGNEKLFFGSGTQLSVL.

This clonotype was detected ten times or more. V is TRBV27 and J is TRBJ2-7, with TRBD1 as a possible D gene (6 bases). Germline-derived CDR1 and CDR2 are MNHEY and SMNVEV (reference sequence). V shed 9 bases and J shed 5 bases, with 14 bases lying between them. The CDR3 is made up of 12 amino acids. The CDR3 here is CASGQTLNEQYF. CDR3 in DNA: TGTGCCAGTGGACAGACGCTGAACGAGCAGTACTTC.

On this clonotype itself: A much larger clone differs by one base, so this may be a read error. The conserved final phenylalanine or tryptophan is absent from the CDR3, which likely points to a read error. This chain uses TRBV19 with TRBJ1-2; D may be TRBD1 (5 bases). V gave up 8 bases and J gave up 8 bases, with 15 bases separating them. The germline CDR1 and CDR2 sequences are LNHDA and SQIVND (reference sequence). This CDR3 is built from 12 residues. This CDR3 is CASRGREYGYTL. The CDR3 DNA is TGTGCCAGTCGGGGCAGGGAGTACGGCTACACCCTC.

This clonotype was seen repeatedly, ten times or more. The gene calls are TRBV19 and TRBJ1-1; D is unclear. From germline, CDR1 is LNHDA and CDR2 SQIVND (reference sequence). The CDR3 length is 15 residues. The V end was cut by 1 base, the J end by 1 base, with 10 bases between. The CDR3 nucleotides are TGTGCCAGTAGTATAGGGGGAACCCCGAACACTGAAGCTTTCTTT. This codes for CASSIGGTPNTEAFF.

The sample holds many counts of this clonotype. The gene calls are TRBV2 and TRBJ2-7, with 8 positions matching TRBD1. CDR1 is SNHLY and CDR2 is FYNNEI in the germline V gene. J lost 4 bases, V lost 4 bases, and 3 bases had no gene match. This CDR3 contains 13 residues. CDR3 nucleotides: TGTGCCAGCAGTGCAGGGGGCGGGTACGAGCAGTACTTC. Its translation: CASSAGGGYEQYF.

This clonotype was seen many times. This chain connects TRBV3-1 to TRBJ1-6; D is perhaps TRBD1 (5 bases). CDR1 is LGHDT and CDR2 is YNNKEL in the germline V gene (reference sequence). Trimming removed 1 base at V and 6 bases at J, with 10 bases between. The CDR3 runs to 15 residues. The CDR3 loop reads CASSQGGQGNSPLHF. In DNA, the CDR3 is TGTGCCAGCAGCCAAGGAGGCCAGGGTAATTCACCCCTCCACTTT.

The chain uses TRBV12-3 or TRBV12-4 and TRBJ2-2, with 9 bases lining up with TRBD2. Trimming removed 5 bases from V and 4 bases from J; junction bases left unmatched: 2. The CDR3 consists of 14 residues. CDR3 DNA sequence: TGTGCCAGCAGTCGTAGCGGGGGCACCGGGGAGCTGTTTTTT. Protein product: CASSRSGGTGELFF.

This clonotype was found many times. V is TRBV12-3 or TRBV12-4 and J is TRBJ1-1; 7 nucleotides match TRBD1. The J segment lost 2 bases and the V segment lost 5 bases, leaving 5 bases of the junction unmatched. There are 14 residues in the CDR3. CDR3 nucleotide sequence: TGTGCCAGCAGTCGGGGGACAGTCAACACTGAAGCTTTCTTT. Its translation is CASSRGTVNTEAFF.

The gene calls are TRBV7-2 and TRBJ2-7; 9 bases match TRBD2. Trimming at V came to 4 bases and at J to 4 bases, leaving 5 bases not matched to a gene. The CDR3 has 14 residues. Germline CDR1 is SGHTA and CDR2 is FQGNSA. In DNA, the CDR3 is TGTGCCAGCAGCTCCCTAGCGGGGTTATACGAGCAGTACTTC. The encoded protein is CASSSLAGLYEQYF.

This clonotype was picked up many times. The chain couples TRBV12-3 or TRBV12-4 to TRBJ1-1, with a possible D match to TRBD1 (6 bases). V shed 5 bases and J shed 1 base, with 11 bases lying between them. The CDR3 is made up of 14 amino acids. As DNA, the CDR3 is TGTGCCAGCAGTCCCGGGGGGCCGAACACTGAAGCTTTCTTT. Translation gives CASSPGGPNTEAFF.

This clonotype occurred a few times. The chain recombines TRBV18 with TRBJ2-7, with TRBD2 identical over 8 bases. The germline gives CDR1 KGHSH, CDR2 LQKENI. The CDR3 contains 14 residues. Germline trimming cut 6 bases from V and 0 bases from J; bases unmatched to any gene: 4. CDR3 amino acids: CASSGLESSYEQYV. CDR3 bases: TGTGCCAGCTCGGGACTAGAGAGCTCCTACGAGCAGTACGTC.

At least ten counts were recorded for this clonotype. The chain uses TRBV10-3 and TRBJ1-2, with D hard to call. Deletions cut 0 bases from V and 5 bases from J, with 10 bases between. This CDR3 spans 14 amino acids. Germline V gene sequence: CDR1 ENHRY, CDR2 SYGVKD. The CDR3 protein is CAISESSMGYGYTF. The CDR3 DNA reads TGTGCCATCAGTGAGTCGTCCATGGGGTATGGCTACACCTTC.

This clonotype was recorded many times. The rearrangement links TRBV12-5 to TRBJ1-5, with D unclear. CDR3 length equals 17 residues. Deletions cut 0 bases from V and 0 bases from J, with 12 bases between. The V gene's germline CDR1 is LGHNT and CDR2 FRNRAP. CDR3 DNA sequence: TGTGCTAGTGGTTTGGTAAGCAGAGTATTTAGCAATCAGCCCCAGCATTTT. Its translation is CASGLVSRVFSNQPQHF.

In this sample, this clonotype turned up a few times. The gene calls are TRBV27 and TRBJ2-7; no definite D call. This CDR3 has 14 amino acids. Germline values: CDR1 MNHEY, CDR2 SMNVEV (reference sequence). The CDR3 nucleotides read TGTGCCAGCAGTTTATCGGGCAACTCCTACGTGCAGTACGTC. The encoded protein is CASSLSGNSYVQYV.

This clonotype was seen a handful of times. This chain connects TRBV4-2 to TRBJ1-3; no definite D call. The CDR3 length is 13 residues. Germline V gene sequence: CDR1 LGHNA, CDR2 YNFKEQ. The germline V and J ends were trimmed by 4 bases and 5 bases, with 9 bases remaining between them. CDR3 protein: CASSPEERNTIYF. The CDR3 DNA follows: TGTGCCAGCAGCCCAGAAGAGAGAAACACCATATATTTT.

This chain connects TRBV7-8 to TRBJ1-1; TRBD1 might be the D (6 bases). The V end was cut by 2 bases, the J end by 1 base, with 8 bases between. Germline V gene data show CDR1 as SGHVS and CDR2 as FQNEAQ. This CDR3 region has 14 residues. CDR3 region: CASSLLQGNTEAFF. In DNA form, the CDR3 reads TGTGCCAGCAGCTTACTACAGGGGAACACTGAAGCTTTCTTT.

This clonotype was seen repeatedly, ten times or more. The chain uses TRBV2 and TRBJ1-4, with a weak D call TRBD1 (5 bases). V was trimmed by 3 bases and J by 8 bases, leaving 13 bases between them. CDR1 and CDR2 (germline): SNHLY, FYNNEI. CDR3 length: 14 residues. CDR3 nucleotide sequence: TGTGCCAGCAGTGAGAAGGGGAGCGGGGAAAAACTGTTTTTT. This gives the protein CASSEKGSGEKLFF.

This clonotype was counted ten times or more. V is TRBV2 and J is TRBJ2-3; TRBD2 matches at 12 bases. Per germline, CDR1 SNHLY and CDR2 FYNNEI. The CDR3 is made up of 17 amino acids. The V and J ends lost 5 bases and 4 bases, in that order; junction bases with no gene match: 10. CDR3 nucleotide sequence: TGTGCCAGCAGTCCTAGCGGGAGGGCCCGGAGGGCAGATACGCAGTATTTT. Amino acids: CASSPSGRARRADTQYF.

The chain joins TRBV7-3 to TRBJ2-3; 7 bases map to TRBD2. The J segment lost 0 bases and the V segment lost 6 bases, leaving 6 bases of the junction unmatched. Germline-derived CDR1 and CDR2 are SGHTA and FQGTGA. The CDR3 covers 15 residues. DNA of the CDR3: TGTGCCAGCAGTCCTCTAGCGGAGAGCACAGATACGCAGTATTTT. Protein product: CASSPLAESTDTQYF.

The table lists this clonotype with many counts. The J gene is TRBJ1-4, the V gene TRBV2; D is possibly TRBD1 (5 bases). Trimming shortened V by 6 bases and J by 4 bases, and 12 bases separated the two germline ends. Germline V gene sequence: CDR1 SNHLY, CDR2 FYNNEI. The CDR3 spans 14 residues. CDR3 amino acids: CASRWDELNEKLFF. The CDR3 DNA follows: TGTGCCAGCAGGTGGGACGAACTTAATGAAAAACTGTTTTTT.

This clonotype was counted a few times. This rearrangement joins TRBV19 to TRBJ1-5; D uncertain. CDR3 length equals 15 residues. V was cut by 2 bases and J by 1 base, with 9 bases left in between. CDR1 and CDR2 from the germline V gene are LNHDA and SQIVND (reference sequence). The CDR3: CASSIRPVSNQPQHF. The CDR3 bases are TGTGCCAGTAGTATAAGACCGGTAAGCAATCAGCCCCAGCATTTT.